The sequence of this T cell receptor (beta chain) was determined in a study of cytomegalovirus exposure and HLA in healthy donors. Trimming at V came to 1 base and at J to 5 bases, leaving 7 bases not matched to a gene. This CDR3 region has 15 residues. From germline, CDR1 is SGHNT and CDR2 YYREEE (reference sequence). PCR amplification relied on 60 Vbeta primers (plus 13 Jbeta primers). The data were produced by immunoSEQ multiplex PCR, yet TCRdb's version contains in-frame clones alone and is incomplete. The sample table sets out over 45,000 clones. This sequence was found in a woman younger than 30 in good health and CMV-seronegative. The rearrangement links TRBV5-4 to TRBJ2-5; 8 bases map to TRBD1. The specimen sequenced was PBMCs. The CDR3 loop is CASSLWTGMPETQYF. The CDR3 DNA reads TGTGCCAGCAGCTTGTGGACAGGGATGCCTGAGACCCAGTACTTC. The full variable domain, in which reference TRBV5-4 and TRBJ2-5 provide the parts outside the CDR3, is ETGVTQSPTHLIKTRGQQVTLRCSSQSGHNTVSWYQQALGQGPQFIFQYYREEENGRGNFPPRFSGLQFPNYSSELNVNALELDDSALYLCASSLWTGMPETQYFGPGTRLLVL.